This T cell receptor (beta chain) derives from a study of blood T cell repertoires in COVID-19. Repertoires were generated with immunoSEQ multiplex PCR, while TCRdb's copy carries only in-frame clones and drops some. Counted here are about 160,000 clones, over 80% occurring once; the ten biggest clones make up about a tenth. Germline V gives CDR1 SGHVS, CDR2 FNYEAQ. V dropped 2 bases and J dropped 8; count of bases not matched to a gene: 8. The length of the CDR3 is 15 residues. Sequencing input: peripheral blood. The rearrangement joins TRBV7-6 to TRBJ2-1; the match to TRBD2 covers 8 bases. The sequence was obtained from an elderly woman with active or convalescent COVID-19. Written as DNA, the CDR3 is TGTGCCAGCAGCTTAATAACGGGGGGGCCCTATGAGCAGTTCTTC. It translates to CASSLITGGPYEQFF.